The sequence of this T cell receptor (beta chain) was determined in a study of shared clonotypes between healthy human individuals. Sequencing used immunoSEQ multiplex PCR; TCRdb keeps in-frame clones, though not all of them. The sample has under 2.5 million clones, roughly 92% seen once; the top ten hold about 0.41%. This clone was observed once. Different DNA sequences within this sample yield the same CDR3. The CDR3 is 15 amino acids. V was clipped by 0 bases and J by 3 bases; unmatched bases: 2. Per the germline V gene, CDR1 is SGDLS and CDR2 is YYNGEE. The sequenced material came from naive CD4+ T cells from PBMCs. Subset denoted: CD45RA+ positively selected. The chain combines TRBV9 with TRBJ2-1; TRBD2 aligns across 8 bases. The sequence was collected from a man younger than 35 in good health. Some clones in this sample may be carry-over from other donors' samples. CDR3 sequence reads: CASSVVAGGYNEQFF. For the CDR3, the DNA is TGTGCCAGCAGCGTAGTTGCGGGAGGCTACAATGAGCAGTTCTTC. The full variable domain, with the rest looked up from reference TRBV9 and TRBJ2-1, is DSGVTQTPKHLITATGQRVTLRCSPRSGDLSVYWYQQSLDQGLQFLIQYYNGEERAKGNILERFSAQQFPDLHSELNLSSLELGDSALYFCASSVVAGGYNEQFFGPGTRLTVL.